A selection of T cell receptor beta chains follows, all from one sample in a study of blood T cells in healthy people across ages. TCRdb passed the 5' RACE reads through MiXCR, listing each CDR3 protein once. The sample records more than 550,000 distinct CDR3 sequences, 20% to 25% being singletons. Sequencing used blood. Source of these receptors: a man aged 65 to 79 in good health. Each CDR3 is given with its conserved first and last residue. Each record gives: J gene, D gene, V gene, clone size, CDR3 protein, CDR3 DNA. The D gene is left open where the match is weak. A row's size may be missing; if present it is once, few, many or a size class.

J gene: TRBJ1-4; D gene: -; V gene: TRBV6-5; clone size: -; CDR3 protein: CASSDEINEKLFF; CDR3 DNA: TGTGCCAGCAGCGATGAAATTAATGAAAAACTGTTTTTT
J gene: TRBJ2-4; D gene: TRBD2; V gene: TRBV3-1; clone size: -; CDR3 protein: CASSLSALAGGNIQYF; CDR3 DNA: TGTGCCAGCAGTCTATCTGCACTAGCGGGAGGGAACATTCAGTACTTC
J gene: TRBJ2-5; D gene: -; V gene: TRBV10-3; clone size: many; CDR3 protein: CAISQGGEQETQYF; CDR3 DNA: TGTGCCATCAGTCAAGGTGGGGAACAGGAGACCCAGTACTTC
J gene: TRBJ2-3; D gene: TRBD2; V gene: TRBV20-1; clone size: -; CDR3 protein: CSARRQIPGLAGTDTQYF; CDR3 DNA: TGCAGTGCTAGGCGACAAATCCCGGGACTAGCGGGAACAGATACGCAGTATTTT
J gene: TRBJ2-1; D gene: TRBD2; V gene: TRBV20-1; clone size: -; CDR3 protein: CSARNLAGVISWNEQFF; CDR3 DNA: TGCAGTGCTAGGAACCTAGCGGGAGTTATCTCATGGAATGAGCAGTTCTTC
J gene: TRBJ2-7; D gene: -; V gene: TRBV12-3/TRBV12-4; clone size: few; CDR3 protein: CASSATRNGYEQYF; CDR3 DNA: TGTGCCAGCAGTGCCACTCGCAACGGCTACGAGCAGTACTTC
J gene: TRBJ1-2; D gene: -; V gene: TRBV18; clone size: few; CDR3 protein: CASSPGDHTNYGYTF; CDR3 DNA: TGTGCCAGCTCACCAGGGGATCACACTAACTATGGCTACACCTTC
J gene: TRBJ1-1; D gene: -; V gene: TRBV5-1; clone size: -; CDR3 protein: CASSLEWGADTEAFF; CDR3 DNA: TGCGCCAGCAGCTTGGAGTGGGGGGCGGACACTGAAGCTTTCTTT
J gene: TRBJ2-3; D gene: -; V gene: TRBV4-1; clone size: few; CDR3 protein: CAGSQDHGSDTQYF; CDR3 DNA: TGCGCCGGCAGCCAAGATCACGGCTCAGATACGCAGTATTTT
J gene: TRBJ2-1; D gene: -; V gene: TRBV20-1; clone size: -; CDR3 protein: CSAGPGYNEQFF; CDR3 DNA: TGCAGTGCTGGACCCGGATACAATGAGCAGTTCTTC
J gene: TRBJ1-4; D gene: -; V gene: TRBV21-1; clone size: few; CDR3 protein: CARTVDHATNEKLFF; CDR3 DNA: TGTGCCAGGACGGTGGACCATGCAACTAATGAAAAACTGTTTTTT
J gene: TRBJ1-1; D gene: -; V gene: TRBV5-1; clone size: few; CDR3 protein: CASSLGEPSEAFF; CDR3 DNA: TGCGCCAGCAGCTTGGGGGAGCCATCTGAAGCTTTCTTT